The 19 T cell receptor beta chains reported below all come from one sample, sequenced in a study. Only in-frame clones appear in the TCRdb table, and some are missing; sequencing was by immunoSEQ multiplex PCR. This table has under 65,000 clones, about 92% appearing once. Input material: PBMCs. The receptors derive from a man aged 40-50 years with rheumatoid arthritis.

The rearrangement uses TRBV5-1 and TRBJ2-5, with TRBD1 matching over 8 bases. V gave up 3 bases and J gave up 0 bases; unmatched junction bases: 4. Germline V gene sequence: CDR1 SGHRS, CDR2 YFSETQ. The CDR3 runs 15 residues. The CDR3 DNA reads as TGCGCCAGCAGCTCGGGACAGGCGAACCAAGAGACCCAGTACTTC. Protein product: CASSSGQANQETQYF. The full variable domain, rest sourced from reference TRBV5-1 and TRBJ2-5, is KAGVTQTPRYLIKTRGQQVTLSCSPISGHRSVSWYQQTPGQGLQFLFEYFSETQRNKGNFPGRFSGRQFSNSRSEMNVSTLELGDSALYLCASSSGQANQETQYFGPGTRLLVL.

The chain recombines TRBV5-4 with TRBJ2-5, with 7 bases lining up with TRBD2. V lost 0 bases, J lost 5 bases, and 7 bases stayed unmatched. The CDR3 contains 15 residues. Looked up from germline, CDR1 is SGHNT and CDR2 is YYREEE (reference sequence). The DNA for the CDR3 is TGTGCCAGCAGCTTGGACGGCGGGGGAGGGGAGACCCAGTACTTC. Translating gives CASSLDGGGGETQYF.

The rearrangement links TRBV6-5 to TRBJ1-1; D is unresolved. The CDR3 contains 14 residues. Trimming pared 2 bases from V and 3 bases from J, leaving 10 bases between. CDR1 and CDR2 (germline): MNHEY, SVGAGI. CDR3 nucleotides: TGTGCCAGCAGTTACGGACGGTCGGACACTGAAGCTTTCTTT. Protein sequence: CASSYGRSDTEAFF.

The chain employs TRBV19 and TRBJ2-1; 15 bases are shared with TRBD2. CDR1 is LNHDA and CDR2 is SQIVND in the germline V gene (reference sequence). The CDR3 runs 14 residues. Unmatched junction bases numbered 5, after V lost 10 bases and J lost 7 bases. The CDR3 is CATLGTSGRNEQFF. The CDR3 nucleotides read TGTGCCACACTGGGGACTAGCGGGAGGAATGAGCAGTTCTTC.

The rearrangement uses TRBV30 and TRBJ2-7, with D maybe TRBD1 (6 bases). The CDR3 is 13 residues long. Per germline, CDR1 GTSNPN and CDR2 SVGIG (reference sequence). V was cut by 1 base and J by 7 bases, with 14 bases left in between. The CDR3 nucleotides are TGTGCCTGGAGTGCAGGGGACACCCTGGAGCAGTACTTC. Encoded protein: CAWSAGDTLEQYF.

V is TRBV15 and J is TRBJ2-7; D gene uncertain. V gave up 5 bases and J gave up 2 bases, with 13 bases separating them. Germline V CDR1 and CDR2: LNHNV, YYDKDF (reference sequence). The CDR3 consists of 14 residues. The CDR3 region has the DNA TGTGCCACCAGCCCCTCCGGGCGCACCTACGAGCAGTACTTC. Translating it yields CATSPSGRTYEQYF.

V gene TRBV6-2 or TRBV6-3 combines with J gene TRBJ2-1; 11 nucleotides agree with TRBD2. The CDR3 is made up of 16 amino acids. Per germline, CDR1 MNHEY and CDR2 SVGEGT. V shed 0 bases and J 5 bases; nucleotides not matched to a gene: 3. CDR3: CASSYSASGRNNEQFF. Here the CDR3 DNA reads TGTGCCAGCAGTTACTCGGCTAGCGGGAGGAACAATGAGCAGTTCTTC.

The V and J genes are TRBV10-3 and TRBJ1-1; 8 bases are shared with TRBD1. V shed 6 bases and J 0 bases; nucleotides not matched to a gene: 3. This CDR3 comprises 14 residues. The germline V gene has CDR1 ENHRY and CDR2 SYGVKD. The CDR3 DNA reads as TGTGCCATCAGCACCAGGGGGCTGAACACTGAAGCTTTCTTT. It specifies CAISTRGLNTEAFF.

The CDR3 nucleotides are TGCGCCAGCAGTGAGAGGGACAGGGGGAACGGTGAGCAGTTCTTC. It translates to CASSERDRGNGEQFF. This sequence joins TRBV10-1 and TRBJ2-1, with 11 bases that match TRBD1. The junction had 6 bases not matched to a gene; V was cut back by 2 bases and J by 9 bases. This CDR3 region has 15 residues. Germline CDR1 reads WNHNN; CDR2 reads SYGVQD (reference sequence).

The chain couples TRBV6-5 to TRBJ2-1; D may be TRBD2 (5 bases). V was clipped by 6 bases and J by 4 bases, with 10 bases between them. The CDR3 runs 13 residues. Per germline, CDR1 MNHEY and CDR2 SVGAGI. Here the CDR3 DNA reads TGTGCCAGCAGGGATACTAGGTACAATGAGCAGTTCTTC. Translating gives CASRDTRYNEQFF.

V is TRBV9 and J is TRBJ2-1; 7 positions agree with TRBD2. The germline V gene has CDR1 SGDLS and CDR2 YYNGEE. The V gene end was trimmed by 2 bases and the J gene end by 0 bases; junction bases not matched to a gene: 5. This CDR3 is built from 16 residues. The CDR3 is CASSVGTTSSYNEQFF. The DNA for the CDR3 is TGTGCCAGCAGCGTCGGGACTACCAGCTCCTACAATGAGCAGTTCTTC.

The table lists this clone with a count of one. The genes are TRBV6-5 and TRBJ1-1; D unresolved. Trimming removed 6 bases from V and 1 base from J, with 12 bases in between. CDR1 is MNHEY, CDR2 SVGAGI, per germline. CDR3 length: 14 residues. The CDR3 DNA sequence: TGTGCCAGCAGCCCCCCGAAAAAGAACACTGAAGCTTTCTTT. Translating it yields CASSPPKKNTEAFF.

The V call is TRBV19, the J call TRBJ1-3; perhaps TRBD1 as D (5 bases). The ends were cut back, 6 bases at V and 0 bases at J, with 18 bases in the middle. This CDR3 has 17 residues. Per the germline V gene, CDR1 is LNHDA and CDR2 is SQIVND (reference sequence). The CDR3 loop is CASRKPGLLNSGNTIYF. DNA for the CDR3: TGTGCCAGTAGGAAACCGGGACTCCTGAACTCTGGAAACACCATATATTTT.

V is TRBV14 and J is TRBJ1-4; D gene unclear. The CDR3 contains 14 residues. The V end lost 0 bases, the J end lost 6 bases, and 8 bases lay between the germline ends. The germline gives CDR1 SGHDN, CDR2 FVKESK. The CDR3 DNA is TGTGCCAGCAGCCAAGACTTCGGCTATGAAAAACTGTTTTTT. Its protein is CASSQDFGYEKLFF.

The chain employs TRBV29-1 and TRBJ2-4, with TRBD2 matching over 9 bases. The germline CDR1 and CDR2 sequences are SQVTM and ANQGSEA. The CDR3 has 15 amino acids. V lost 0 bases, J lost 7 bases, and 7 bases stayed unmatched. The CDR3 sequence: CSVEDRGGGANIQYF. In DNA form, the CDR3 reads TGCAGCGTTGAAGATCGAGGCGGGGGGGCCAACATTCAGTACTTC.

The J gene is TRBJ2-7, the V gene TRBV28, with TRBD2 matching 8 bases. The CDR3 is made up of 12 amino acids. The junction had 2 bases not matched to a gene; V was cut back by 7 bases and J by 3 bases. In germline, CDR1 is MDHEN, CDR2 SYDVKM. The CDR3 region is CASTRGGYEQYF. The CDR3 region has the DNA TGTGCCAGCACCCGGGGGGGCTACGAGCAGTACTTC.

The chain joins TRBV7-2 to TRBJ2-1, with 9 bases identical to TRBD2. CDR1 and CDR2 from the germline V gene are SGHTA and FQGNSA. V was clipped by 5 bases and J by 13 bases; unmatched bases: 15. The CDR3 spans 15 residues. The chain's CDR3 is CASSLGGAGGPAQFF. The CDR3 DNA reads TGTGCCAGCAGCCTAGGGGGTGCGGGAGGGCCGGCACAGTTCTTC.

The CDR3 DNA sequence: TGCGCCAGCAGCTTGACAGGGACCAATCAGCCCCAGCATTTT. Translation: CASSLTGTNQPQHF. This chain connects TRBV5-1 to TRBJ1-5, with TRBD1 as a possible D gene (6 bases). The length of the CDR3 is 14 residues. Trimming cost V 1 base and J 3 bases, with 8 bases left between them. Germline values: CDR1 SGHRS, CDR2 YFSETQ.

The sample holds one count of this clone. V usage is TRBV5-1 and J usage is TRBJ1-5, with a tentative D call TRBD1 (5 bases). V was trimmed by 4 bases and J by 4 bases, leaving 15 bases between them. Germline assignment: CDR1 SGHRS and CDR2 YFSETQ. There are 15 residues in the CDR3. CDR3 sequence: CASSPGGGRNQPQHF. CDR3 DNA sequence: TGCGCCAGCAGCCCGGGGGGAGGGCGGAATCAGCCCCAGCATTTT.